This T cell receptor beta chain originates from a study of regulatory T cells in long-lasting Graves disease. J gave up 3 bases and V 5 bases, and 13 bases lay outside the gene matches. The CDR3 runs to 18 residues. Germline loops: CDR1 SGHAT, CDR2 FQNNGV. The sample's time point: persistent/refractory GD, antithyroid drugs over 5 years with positive TRAb. PBMC RNA served as the TCR library source. iRepertoire HTBI primers and Arm-PCR of CDR3 regions built TCR beta libraries. One entry per CDR3 protein results from TCRdb running MiXCR on the multiplex PCR reads. The sample includes 350,000 to 450,000 distinct CDR3 sequences, less than 30% of them seen just once. The table lists this clonotype with many counts.

The receptor comes from a woman in her thirties or forties with Graves disease. The chain combines TRBV11-2 with TRBJ2-5; 12 bases fit TRBD1. The material was peripheral blood mononuclear cells (PBMCs), obtained when the disease was refractory, from a patient treated with antithyroid drugs. The CDR3 bases are TGTGCCAGCAGCCCCGGGGGACAGGGGGCAGTTTACAAAGAGACCCAGTACTTC. It specifies CASSPGGQGAVYKETQYF.